The clone carrying this T cell receptor beta chain was detected ten times or more. The antigen is unknown. This sample is drawn from a study of human T cells and chemical hapten exposure. Study overall: Patch tests applied 0.01% DPC to the upper back and were scored after 6 days. Per-sample TCR yield variation was attributed mainly to small pooled library volume differences. Study results and caveats: Versus controls, expanded TCRs had significantly more large CDR3 similarity clusters.

The time point denotes: pre-sensitization, week 0. Sample treatment: therapeutic diphenylcyclopropenone sensitization with weekly scalp DPC. Authors' methods: Samples ranged from about 23,224 to 690,600 TCRs, with a median of around 100,000. Each CDR3 protein is one row after TCRdb ran MiXCR on the RACE reads. It is TCRdb's table, rather than the study itself, that gives the V and J calls and clone size. The table has over 55,000 distinct CDR3 sequences, more than 9% seen once. CDR3 length equals 15 residues. V was trimmed by 2 bases and J by 4 bases, leaving 14 bases between them. CDR1 and CDR2 (germline): SGHTA, FQGNSA.

The sequencing used whole blood, collected in connection with sensitization to the hapten diphenylcyclopropenone (DPC). The receptor was derived from a man in his forties with alopecia areata. Some clones in this sample may be carry-over from other donors' samples. The chain couples TRBV7-2 to TRBJ2-5, with no clear D. This CDR3 is CASSLRPIATETQYF. The CDR3 bases are TGTGCCAGCAGCTTAAGGCCGATTGCTACAGAGACCCAGTACTTC. The entire variable domain, with the rest obtained from reference TRBV7-2 and TRBJ2-5, is as follows: GAGVSQSPSNKVTEKGKDVELRCDPISGHTALYWYRQSLGQGLEFLIYFQGNSAPDKSGLPSDRFSAERTGGSVSTLTIQRTQQEDSAVYLCASSLRPIATETQYFGPGTRLLVL.